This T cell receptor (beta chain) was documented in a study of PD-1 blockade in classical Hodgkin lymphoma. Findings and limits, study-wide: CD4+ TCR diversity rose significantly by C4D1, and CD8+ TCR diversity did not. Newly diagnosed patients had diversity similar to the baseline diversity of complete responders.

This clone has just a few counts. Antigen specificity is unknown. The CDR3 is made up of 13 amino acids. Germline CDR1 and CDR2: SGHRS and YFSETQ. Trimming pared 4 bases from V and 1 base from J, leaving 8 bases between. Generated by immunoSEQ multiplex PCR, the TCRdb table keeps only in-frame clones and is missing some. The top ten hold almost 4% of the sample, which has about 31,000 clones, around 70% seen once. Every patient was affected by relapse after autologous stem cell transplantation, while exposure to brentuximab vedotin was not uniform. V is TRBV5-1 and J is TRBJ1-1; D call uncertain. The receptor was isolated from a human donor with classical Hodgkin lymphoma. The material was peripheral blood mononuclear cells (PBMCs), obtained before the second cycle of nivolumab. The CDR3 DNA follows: TGCGCCAGCAGCGGGAGCGGGAACACTGAAGCTTTCTTT. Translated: CASSGSGNTEAFF. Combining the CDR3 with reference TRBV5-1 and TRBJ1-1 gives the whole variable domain KAGVTQTPRYLIKTRGQQVTLSCSPISGHRSVSWYQQTPGQGLQFLFEYFSETQRNKGNFPGRFSGRQFSNSRSEMNVSTLELGDSALYLCASSGSGNTEAFFGQGTRLTVV.